Included here is one T cell receptor (beta chain) sequence, with context. Its antigen remains unknown. V was clipped by 0 bases and J by 4 bases, with 10 bases between them. Germline lookup yields CDR1 MGHRA and CDR2 YSYEKL. The CDR3 contains 14 residues. This record belongs to a study of T cell responses to AZD1222 COVID-19 vaccine. Findings and caveats of the study: Reports say nearly half of spike-specific TCRs go after unmutated variant regions.

Assay: immunoSEQ multiplex PCR; the TCRdb copy retains only in-frame clones and omits some. Of about 92,000 clones listed, roughly nine tenths are singletons. V gene TRBV4-1 combines with J gene TRBJ2-7; no definite D call. The sample here was peripheral blood, taken on day 0 of AZD1222 vaccination. The receptor was derived from an adult in good health. The CDR3 DNA is TGCGCCAGCAGCCAAGATGTGGACGGGTACGAGCAGTACTTC. Protein: CASSQDVDGYEQYF.